The 5 T cell receptor beta chains presented below share a single source sample, sequenced in a study of early T cells in non-severe SARS-CoV-2 infection. TCRdb reanalysed the 5' RACE reads using MiXCR and keeps one entry per CDR3 protein. Of about 69,000 distinct CDR3 sequences in the sample, 4.6% are singletons; the top ten hold roughly 3.4%. The sample consisted of whole blood, taken at baseline. The receptors shown here come from an adult who was a healthcare worker with PCR-confirmed SARS-CoV-2 infection or an uninfected control (not recorded which). The donor label of this sample is uncertain.

In its sample, this clonotype was seen a few times. The chain has TRBV28 and TRBJ1-2; a weak D match, TRBD1 (5 bases). The CDR3 has 13 residues. The ends were cut back, 1 base at V and 2 bases at J, with 5 bases in the middle. Germline assignment: CDR1 MDHEN and CDR2 SYDVKM. CDR3 loop: CASSLSGNYGYTF. For the CDR3, the DNA is TGTGCCAGCAGTTTATCAGGGAACTATGGCTACACCTTC.

This clonotype has only a few counts. The chain has TRBV12-3 or TRBV12-4 and TRBJ2-7; TRBD2 is a possible D gene (6 bases). The ends were cut back, 3 bases at V and 6 bases at J, with 15 bases in the middle. The CDR3 length is 14 residues. This CDR3 is CASSLVGHGGEQYF. In DNA form, the CDR3 reads TGTGCCAGCAGTTTGGTCGGCCACGGGGGCGAGCAGTACTTC.

Points on this clonotype: This sequence may be a read error, since a much larger clone differs from it by one base. The rearrangement uses TRBV10-3 and TRBJ2-7, with D uncertain. V dropped 0 bases and J dropped 2 bases, with 11 bases sitting between them. Per the germline V gene, CDR1 is ENHRY and CDR2 is SYGVKD. This CDR3 spans 15 amino acids. For the CDR3, the DNA is TGTGCCATCAGTGAGTCTTATAGTGACCCCTACGAGCAGTACTTC. Protein sequence: CAISESYSDPYEQYF.

Many counts were recorded for this clonotype. The chain recombines TRBV5-4 with TRBJ1-1; possible D gene TRBD1, 5 bases. Germline CDR1 SGHNT, CDR2 YYREEE (reference sequence). Trimming took off 3 bases at V and 3 bases at J, with 15 bases between the two ends. The CDR3 length is 15 residues. The CDR3 spells CASSSQVASDTEAFF. In nucleotides, the CDR3 is TGTGCCAGCAGCTCACAGGTCGCGTCGGACACTGAAGCTTTCTTT.

This clonotype was seen at least ten times. The V gene is TRBV20-1, the J gene TRBJ2-1, with TRBD1 matching over 8 bases. This CDR3 comprises 15 residues. Germline CDR1 DFQATT, CDR2 SNEGSKA (reference sequence). The V gene end was trimmed by 0 bases and the J gene end by 8 bases; junction bases not matched to a gene: 9. The CDR3 DNA reads as TGCAGTGCTAGAGATGAATATAGGACAGGGTATGAGCAGTTCTTC. Amino acid sequence: CSARDEYRTGYEQFF.